This entry lists 18 T cell receptor beta chains sequenced from one sample in a study of T cell repertoires in cytomegalovirus infection. TCRdb fed the reads into MiXCR, producing one record per CDR3 protein. This repertoire shows about a million distinct CDR3 sequences, around 31% found once; its top ten account for roughly 13%. For these TCRs, the target antigens are not known. The specimen comprised cultured CD8+ T cells from PBMCs, sampled from culture after CMV antigen stimulation. The receptors shown here come from a human donor in good health (CMV status not recorded). Some clones in this sample may be carry-over from other donors' samples.

The chain uses TRBV7-9 and TRBJ2-7; 9 nucleotides line up with TRBD1. The CDR3 is made up of 17 amino acids. V trimming: 6 bases; J trimming: 4 bases; junction bases outside the gene matches: 16. Germline CDR1 and CDR2: SEHNR and FQNEAQ (reference sequence). In nucleotides, the CDR3 is TGTGCCAGCAGTCCGACCATTGAGGACAGGGGATTTTACGAGCAGTACTTC. Protein sequence: CASSPTIEDRGFYEQYF.

The gene calls are TRBV4-3 and TRBJ1-4; D is unresolved. The germline CDR1 and CDR2 sequences are LGHNA and YSLEER. This CDR3 contains 16 residues. Trimming took off 4 bases at V and 3 bases at J, with 15 bases between the two ends. CDR3 sequence reads: CASSPEFRAPNEKLFF. CDR3 bases: TGCGCCAGCAGCCCAGAATTCCGGGCCCCTAATGAAAAACTGTTTTTT.

This clonotype showed up many times. The gene calls are TRBV7-8 and TRBJ2-7; 8 nucleotides agree with TRBD1. This CDR3 is built from 15 residues. Germline CDR1 is SGHVS and CDR2 is FQNEAQ. J was trimmed by 2 bases and V by 4 bases; bases with no gene match: 7. In DNA form, the CDR3 reads TGTGCCAGCAGCTCCTCAGGGGGCCCTGCCTACGAGCAGTACTTC. This sequence encodes CASSSSGGPAYEQYF.

This chain uses TRBV7-9 with TRBJ2-7; D remains ambiguous. The ends were cut back, 4 bases at V and 2 bases at J, with 15 bases in the middle. Germline values: CDR1 SEHNR, CDR2 FQNEAQ (reference sequence). The CDR3 covers 15 residues. As DNA, the CDR3 is TGTGCCAGCAGCTCCCCTGATACTGAACCCTACGAGCAGTACTTC. Its protein product is CASSSPDTEPYEQYF.

This clonotype occurred a few times. The chain recombines TRBV6-6 with TRBJ2-7; possible D gene TRBD2, 5 bases. The germline V gene has CDR1 MNHNY and CDR2 SVGAGI (reference sequence). V gave up 0 bases and J gave up 5 bases, with 14 bases separating them. This CDR3 contains 15 residues. The CDR3, as DNA: TGTGCCAGCAGTTACTCCCCAGGAGGTCTCCACGAGCAGTACGTC. Translating it yields CASSYSPGGLHEQYV.

This clonotype was seen a handful of times. V is TRBV19 and J is TRBJ1-1; tentatively, D is TRBD1 (6 bases). Germline V gene data show CDR1 as LNHDA and CDR2 as SQIVND (reference sequence). Trimming pared 7 bases from V and 0 bases from J, leaving 15 bases between. This CDR3 has 15 residues. This chain's CDR3 is CASTPRDTLNTEAFF. CDR3 bases: TGTGCCAGTACCCCCCGGGACACGTTGAACACTGAAGCTTTCTTT. The full variable domain, rest sourced from reference TRBV19 and TRBJ1-1, is DGGITQSPKYLFRKEGQNVTLSCEQNLNHDAMYWYRQDPGQGLRLIYYSQIVNDFQKGDIAEGYSVSREKKESFPLTVTSAQKNPTAFYLCASTPRDTLNTEAFFGQGTRLTVV.

This clonotype was counted between two and nine times. The chain recombines TRBV5-6 with TRBJ2-3; D tentatively fits TRBD1 or TRBD2 (5 bases each). Looked up from germline, CDR1 is SGHDT and CDR2 is YYEEEE. CDR3 size: 12 residues. V lost 3 bases to trimming and J lost 7 bases, with 9 bases between them. DNA of the CDR3: TGTGCCAGCAGCTGGGACGAGAATACGCAGTATTTT. This codes for CASSWDENTQYF. Variable domain in full (rest from reference TRBV5-6 and TRBJ2-3): DAGVTQSPTHLIKTRGQQVTLRCSPKSGHDTVSWYQQALGQGPQFIFQYYEEEERQRGNFPDRFSGHQFPNYSSELNVNALLLGDSALYLCASSWDENTQYFGPGTRLTVL.

The J gene is TRBJ2-5, the V gene TRBV27; no clear D. This CDR3 has 13 amino acids. The V end lost 0 bases, the J end lost 5 bases, and 7 bases lay between the germline ends. Germline V gene sequence: CDR1 MNHEY, CDR2 SMNVEV (reference sequence). DNA of the CDR3: TGTGCCAGCAGTTTATCGATTGCCGAGACCCAGTACTTC. It is translated as CASSLSIAETQYF.

The table lists this clonotype with a few counts. This chain links TRBV5-5 with TRBJ1-2, with a weak D call TRBD1 (5 bases). The CDR3 totals 15 residues. Germline V lookup: CDR1 SGHKS, CDR2 YYEKEE (reference sequence). V shed 0 bases and J shed 3 bases, with 12 bases lying between them. The CDR3 protein is CASSLVRAGYYGYTF. The CDR3 coding sequence is TGTGCCAGCAGCTTGGTTAGGGCAGGGTACTATGGCTACACCTTC. The full variable domain, in which reference TRBV5-5 and TRBJ1-2 provide the parts outside the CDR3, is DAGVTQSPTHLIKTRGQQVTLRCSPISGHKSVSWYQQVLGQGPQFIFQYYEKEERGRGNFPDRFSARQFPNYSSELNVNALLLGDSALYLCASSLVRAGYYGYTFGSGTRLTVV.

This chain uses TRBV3-1 with TRBJ1-1, with TRBD1 matching 8 bases. Germline-derived CDR1 and CDR2 are LGHDT and YNNKEL (reference sequence). V lost 5 bases to trimming and J lost 3 bases; unmatched junction nucleotides: 8. The CDR3 is 15 residues long. CDR3 DNA: TGTGCCAGCAGCAGGATTGACAGGGGAGACACTGAAGCTTTCTTT. This sequence encodes CASSRIDRGDTEAFF.

This clonotype was picked up a small number of times. V is TRBV7-6 and J is TRBJ2-5, with TRBD2 matching 9 bases. CDR3 length: 15 amino acids. The ends lost 4 bases at V and 5 bases at J; junction bases unmatched: 8. Germline values: CDR1 SGHVS, CDR2 FNYEAQ. In nucleotides, the CDR3 is TGTGCCAGCAGCTCCTGGGATAGCGGGGGCGAGACCCAGTACTTC. It translates to CASSSWDSGGETQYF.

In its sample, this clonotype was seen once. Germline is not matched at one junction end, which may reflect a read error. The gene calls are TRBV6-6 and TRBJ1-1, with TRBD1 matching 7 bases. CDR1 and CDR2 (germline): MNHNY, SVGAGI (reference sequence). The CDR3 is made up of 15 amino acids. The CDR3 is CASSYSGDSRTEACF. Here the CDR3 DNA reads TGTGCCAGCAGTTATTCGGGGGACAGTAGGACTGAAGCTTGCTTT.

The chain combines TRBV24-1 with TRBJ2-1; tentatively, D is TRBD2 (5 bases). This CDR3 comprises 16 residues. V gave up 2 bases and J gave up 3 bases, with 13 bases separating them. Germline CDR1 is KGHDR and CDR2 is SFDVKD. Written as DNA, the CDR3 is TGTGCCACCAGTGATTCCGATGGCGGGCTCTACAATGAGCAGTTCTTC. Its protein product is CATSDSDGGLYNEQFF.

There are a few counts of this clonotype. The V gene is TRBV5-5, the J gene TRBJ2-5; D tentatively fits TRBD1 or TRBD2 (6 bases each). Germline V gene sequence: CDR1 SGHKS, CDR2 YYEKEE (reference sequence). The CDR3 spans 16 residues. V was shortened by 0 bases and J by 5 bases, with 17 bases between the two germline ends. The CDR3 coding sequence is TGTGCCAGCAGCTTGGGGGGGGCACCCCCACGGGAGACCCAGTACTTC. This translates into CASSLGGAPPRETQYF.

The sample holds a few counts of this clonotype. The chain joins TRBV6-2 or TRBV6-3 to TRBJ2-1; 12 bases are a match to TRBD2. From germline, CDR1 is MNHEY and CDR2 SVGEGT. The CDR3 totals 17 residues. J gave up 4 bases and V 5 bases, and 9 bases lay outside the gene matches. Written as DNA, the CDR3 is TGTGCCAGCAGTCCCCTAGAACTAGCGGGGGGTTACAATGAGCAGTTCTTC. It encodes CASSPLELAGGYNEQFF.

This clonotype has a count of ten or more. The chain has TRBV7-2 and TRBJ2-5, with TRBD2 identical over 16 bases. V shed 5 bases and J 3 bases; nucleotides not matched to a gene: 9. CDR1 and CDR2 from the germline V gene are SGHTA and FQGNSA. This CDR3 spans 18 amino acids. CDR3 loop: CASSLPGLAGGVEETQYF. The CDR3 DNA is TGTGCCAGCAGCCTCCCGGGACTAGCGGGGGGGGTTGAAGAGACCCAGTACTTC.

Worth noting for this clonotype: A read error is possible here, since a much larger clone lies one base away. The chain has TRBV7-2 and TRBJ2-5, with D unclear. V lost 5 bases and J 0 bases, leaving 13 bases between the germline ends. This CDR3 spans 15 amino acids. Germline loops: CDR1 SGHTA, CDR2 FQGNSA. DNA for the CDR3: TGTGCCAGCAGCGAAACGATCGACTACCAAGAGACCCAGTACTTC. It translates to CASSETIDYQETQYF. The whole variable domain, filled in from reference TRBV7-2 and TRBJ2-5, reads GAGVSQSPSNKVTEKGKDVELRCDPISGHTALYWYRQSLGQGLEFLIYFQGNSAPDKSGLPSDRFSAERTGGSVSTLTIQRTQQEDSAVYLCASSETIDYQETQYFGPGTRLLVL.

The gene calls are TRBV12-3 or TRBV12-4 and TRBJ1-6; TRBD1 is a possible D gene (6 bases). Trimming took off 0 bases at V and 9 bases at J, with 18 bases between the two ends. The CDR3 spans 17 residues. CDR3 DNA sequence: TGTGCCAGCAGTTTAGCGACCCGGCGGGGGGCGAGTTCACCCCTCCACTTT. Protein product: CASSLATRRGASSPLHF.